The 16 T cell receptor beta chains below were found in one sample sequenced in a study of blood T cell repertoires in COVID-19. The data were produced by immunoSEQ multiplex PCR, yet TCRdb's version contains in-frame clones alone and is incomplete. The table records a few hundred thousand clones, approximately 84% of them present only once. Sequenced input: PBMCs or T cells enriched from blood (not recorded which). These receptors all come from a woman between 18 and 30 years old who had recovered from COVID-19.

The chain joins TRBV6-5 to TRBJ1-2; TRBD1 might be the D (5 bases). The CDR3 runs to 16 residues. Germline V gives CDR1 MNHEY, CDR2 SVGAGI. Trimming removed 0 bases from V and 5 bases from J, with 16 bases in between. CDR3 residues: CASSYSGGGTSYGYTF. CDR3 nucleotides: TGTGCCAGCAGTTACTCGGGGGGAGGGACGTCGTATGGCTACACCTTC.

V and J are TRBV4-1 and TRBJ2-7, with 10 bases aligning to TRBD2. CDR1 and CDR2 (germline): MGHRA, YSYEKL. The J segment lost 4 bases and the V segment lost 0 bases, leaving 9 bases of the junction unmatched. This CDR3 spans 17 amino acids. CDR3: CASSQDWYSGRWYEQYF. The CDR3 coding sequence is TGCGCCAGCAGCCAAGATTGGTATAGCGGGAGGTGGTACGAGCAGTACTTC.

The chain employs TRBV6-6 and TRBJ1-2, with TRBD1 matching over 7 bases. The CDR3 extends over 13 amino acids. Per the germline V gene, CDR1 is MNHNY and CDR2 is SVGAGI (reference sequence). V was pared by 2 bases and J by 7 bases, with 4 bases of the junction left unmatched. The CDR3 reads CASSYEGAGGYTF. The CDR3 coding sequence is TGTGCCAGCAGTTACGAGGGGGCTGGTGGCTACACCTTC.

The V call is TRBV3-1 (or the pseudogene TRBV3-2), the J call TRBJ2-7; the D gene is possibly TRBD2 (5 bases). The ends were cut back, 0 bases at V and 6 bases at J, with 9 bases in the middle. The CDR3 loop spans 13 amino acids. Germline V gene data show CDR1 as LGHDT and CDR2 as YNNKEL (reference sequence). The CDR3 DNA sequence: TGTGCCAGCAGCCAAGAAGGAGGTCCCGAGCAGTACTTC. Encoded protein: CASSQEGGPEQYF.

This chain links TRBV2 with TRBJ1-5; D not certain. CDR1 is SNHLY, CDR2 FYNNEI, per germline. Trimming stripped 5 bases from V and 4 bases from J, with 6 bases between. The CDR3 has 12 residues. CDR3 residues: CASSLHNQPQHF. CDR3 DNA: TGTGCCAGCAGTTTACATAATCAGCCCCAGCATTTT.

By share, this clone counts as medium-sized. The CDR3, as DNA: TGTGCCAGCAGCCGGGAGGAGTTAGCCTACGAGCAGTACTTC. Encoded protein: CASSREELAYEQYF. The chain joins TRBV7-6 to TRBJ2-7, with 7 bases identical to TRBD2. Trimming cost V 5 bases and J 2 bases; bases outside gene matches: 6. CDR3 length equals 14 residues. Germline assignment: CDR1 SGHVS and CDR2 FNYEAQ.

The gene calls are TRBV10-3 and TRBJ1-1, with D tentatively TRBD1 (6 bases). CDR3 length equals 12 residues. Trimming took off 10 bases at V and 1 base at J, with 10 bases between the two ends. Germline lookup yields CDR1 ENHRY and CDR2 SYGVKD. CDR3 DNA sequence: TGTGCCACGAGGACAGCGAACACTGAAGCTTTCTTT. Translated, it gives CATRTANTEAFF.

This clone has only one observation. The chain joins TRBV7-9 to TRBJ1-3; D ambiguous. This CDR3 is built from 16 residues. CDR1 SEHNR and CDR2 FQNEAQ come from the germline V gene (reference sequence). V lost 2 bases and J lost 6, with 17 bases in between. In DNA, the CDR3 is TGTGCCAGCAGCTTATTTATGGACGGACTTCCAAACACCATATATTTT. It codes for CASSLFMDGLPNTIYF.

This chain joins TRBV14 and TRBJ1-4, with 9 positions matching TRBD1. This CDR3 has 15 amino acids. Germline V CDR1 and CDR2: SGHDN, FVKESK. V was clipped by 5 bases and J by 7 bases; unmatched bases: 8. CDR3 bases: TGTGCCAGCAGCTTTACGACAGGGGGGATTGAAAAACTGTTTTTT. It specifies CASSFTTGGIEKLFF.

This chain connects TRBV7-3 to TRBJ2-1, with D perhaps matching TRBD2 (5 bases). Germline CDR1 SGHTA, CDR2 FQGTGA. V lost 1 base, J lost 3 bases, and 16 bases lay in between. This CDR3 has 17 amino acids. Here the CDR3 DNA reads TGTGCCAGCAGCTTAAATGAGGGCCCTTATTACTACAATGAGCAGTTCTTC. This gives the protein CASSLNEGPYYYNEQFF.

The V and J genes are TRBV7-6 and TRBJ2-5; weak D call: TRBD2 (7 bases). The CDR3 loop spans 15 amino acids. Per the germline V gene, CDR1 is SGHVS and CDR2 is FNYEAQ. The V end was cut by 4 bases, the J end by 5 bases, with 17 bases between. The CDR3 nucleotides are TGTGCCAGCAGCTCCCAGCAGGGGAGGGCGGAGACCCAGTACTTC. Translated, it gives CASSSQQGRAETQYF.

V usage is TRBV30 and J usage is TRBJ1-2; 7 bases agree with TRBD1. V lost 5 bases to trimming and J lost 3 bases; unmatched junction nucleotides: 6. The germline V gene encodes CDR1 GTSNPN and CDR2 SVGIG (reference sequence). The CDR3 is made up of 13 amino acids. The CDR3 DNA sequence: TGTGCCTGGTCTAGGGGGCTGGACTATGGCTACACCTTC. This encodes CAWSRGLDYGYTF.

This clone was seen once. This chain uses TRBV5-1 with TRBJ1-1; 8 nucleotides align to TRBD1. After removal of 4 bases from V and 0 bases from J, the junction contained 8 bases not matched to a gene. CDR3 length: 16 residues. CDR1 and CDR2 from the germline V gene are SGHRS and YFSETQ. In DNA form, the CDR3 reads TGCGCCAGCAGCATCGACAGGGGTGTCATGAACACTGAAGCTTTCTTT. It is translated as CASSIDRGVMNTEAFF.

V usage is TRBV30 and J usage is TRBJ2-2; D may be TRBD1 (6 bases). Germline V gene data show CDR1 as GTSNPN and CDR2 as SVGIG (reference sequence). CDR3 length equals 13 residues. V gave up 0 bases and J gave up 6 bases, with 8 bases separating them. The CDR3 DNA sequence: TGTGCCTGGAGTGTACAGGGCGCCGGGGAGCTGTTTTTT. Residues: CAWSVQGAGELFF.

The V and J genes are TRBV4-1 and TRBJ1-1; TRBD1 matches 8 bases. Germline lookup yields CDR1 MGHRA and CDR2 YSYEKL. The trim removed 0 bases at V and 0 bases at J, leaving 9 bases unmatched. The CDR3 is 18 amino acids. CDR3 DNA: TGCGCCAGCAGCCAAGAAGAGAACAGGGGGGGCGTGAACACTGAAGCTTTCTTT. Translation: CASSQEENRGGVNTEAFF.

In this sample, this clone turned up a few times. The V and J genes are TRBV27 and TRBJ2-7; 7 bases align to TRBD1. The V gene end was trimmed by 5 bases and the J gene end by 3 bases; junction bases not matched to a gene: 7. The CDR3 sequence is 14 residues long. Looked up from germline, CDR1 is MNHEY and CDR2 is SMNVEV (reference sequence). CDR3 nucleotides: TGTGCCAGCAGTACGACTCACAGGGGCTACGAGCAGTACTTC. It codes for CASSTTHRGYEQYF.